This T cell receptor (beta chain) was identified during a study of cytomegalovirus exposure and HLA in healthy donors. Study background: Among the roughly 400 genotyped donors, 70% to 90% were placed in the Caucasian-associated ancestry cluster.

Overall study results and limits: In a later analysis, parvovirus B19, influenza, CMV and Epstein-Barr virus appeared linked to several top co-occurrence clusters. A later analysis linked 15,000 to 20,000 TCR beta sequences to HLA alleles at 0.05 false discovery rate.

Details on this clone: Its antigen is unidentified.

The study ran its PCR with 60 Vbeta and 13 Jbeta primers. Sequenced by immunoSEQ multiplex PCR; TCRdb stores in-frame clones only, minus some. The sample lists 95,000 to 100,000 clones, about 80% seen once, with 4.1% in the top ten. The V and J ends lost 5 bases and 7 bases respectively, with 17 bases between them. Looked up from germline, CDR1 is SGHAT and CDR2 is FQNNGV. CDR3 length: 15 amino acids. Sequencing was carried out using PBMCs. The chain employs TRBV11-2 and TRBJ1-4, with a possible D match to TRBD1 (5 bases). This clonotype originated in a man aged 35 to 55 in good health and CMV-seronegative. The CDR3 nucleotides read TGTGCCAGCAGCCCCTCAGGGTGGTCAGGTGAAAAACTGTTTTTT. Protein sequence: CASSPSGWSGEKLFF. Full variable domain (outside the CDR3, taken from reference TRBV11-2 and TRBJ1-4): EAGVAQSPRYKIIEKRQSVAFWCNPISGHATLYWYQQILGQGPKLLIQFQNNGVVDDSQLPKDRFSAERLKGVDSTLKIQPAKLEDSAVYLCASSPSGWSGEKLFFGSGTQLSVL.